This T cell receptor (beta chain) was identified in a study of early T cells in non-severe SARS-CoV-2 infection. Study-level points and caveats: Sequences matched to VDJdb favored anti-spike CD8 responses, while private and CD4 specificities were missed.

CDR3 size: 13 residues. CDR1 SQVTM and CDR2 ANQGSEA come from the germline V gene. The V and J ends lost 6 bases and 6 bases, in that order; junction bases with no gene match: 8. Via MiXCR, TCRdb re-called the 5' RACE reads, giving one row per CDR3 protein. The table lists 35,000 to 40,000 distinct CDR3 sequences, around 5% of them singletons. This clonotype occurred many times. The antigen is unknown. Sequencing was carried out using whole blood. The V and J genes are TRBV29-1 and TRBJ1-2, with 9 bases that match TRBD1. The origin of this receptor is an adult who was a healthcare worker with PCR-confirmed SARS-CoV-2 infection or an uninfected control (not recorded which). CDR3 nucleotide sequence: TGCAGCGTAAAAACAGGGGGCTACAATGGCTACACCTTC. It yields the protein CSVKTGGYNGYTF.